This T cell receptor (beta chain) is from a study of technical replicates of blood from a handful of donors. The CDR3 sequence is 15 residues long. Trimming took 1 base from V and 2 from J; bases not matched to a gene: 5. Germline V CDR1 and CDR2: MNHEY, SMNVEV (reference sequence). TCRdb keeps only in-frame clones here, not all; method: immunoSEQ multiplex PCR. Found here are some 76,000 clones, approximately 98% of them singletons; the top ten hold less than 0.25%. The chain is built from TRBV27 and TRBJ2-7; 7 nucleotides line up with TRBD1. The specimen sequenced was T cells isolated from PBMCs. This clonotype was sampled from a human donor in good health. The CDR3 here is CASSLLGTDTYEQYF. DNA of the CDR3: TGTGCCAGCAGTTTATTGGGGACAGATACCTACGAGCAGTACTTC.